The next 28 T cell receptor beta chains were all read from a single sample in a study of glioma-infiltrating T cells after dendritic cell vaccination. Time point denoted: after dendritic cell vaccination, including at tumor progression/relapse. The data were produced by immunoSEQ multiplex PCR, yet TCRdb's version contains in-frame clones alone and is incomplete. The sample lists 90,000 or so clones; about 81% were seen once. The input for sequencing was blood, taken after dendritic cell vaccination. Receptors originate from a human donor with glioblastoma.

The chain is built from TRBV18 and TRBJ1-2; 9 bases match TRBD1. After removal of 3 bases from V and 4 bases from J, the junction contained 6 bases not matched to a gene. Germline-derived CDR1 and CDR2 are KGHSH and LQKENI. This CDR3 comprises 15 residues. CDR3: CASSPGDRGIYGYTF. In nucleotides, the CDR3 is TGTGCCAGCTCACCGGGCGACAGGGGGATCTATGGCTACACCTTC.

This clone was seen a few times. In nucleotides, the CDR3 is TGCGCCAGCAGCCCCTTGGACAGTTACTATGGCTACACCTTC. As protein: CASSPLDSYYGYTF. The V call is TRBV5-1, the J call TRBJ1-2; maybe TRBD1 (6 bases). V shed 4 bases and J shed 3 bases, with 13 bases lying between them. Germline V CDR1 and CDR2: SGHRS, YFSETQ. The CDR3 sequence is 14 residues long.

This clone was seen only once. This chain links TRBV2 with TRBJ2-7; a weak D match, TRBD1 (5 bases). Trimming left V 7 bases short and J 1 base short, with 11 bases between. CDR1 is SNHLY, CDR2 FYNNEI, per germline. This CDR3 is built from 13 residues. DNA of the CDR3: TGTGCCAGCAAGGGAAGGGGATCCTACGAGCAGTACTTC. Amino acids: CASKGRGSYEQYF.

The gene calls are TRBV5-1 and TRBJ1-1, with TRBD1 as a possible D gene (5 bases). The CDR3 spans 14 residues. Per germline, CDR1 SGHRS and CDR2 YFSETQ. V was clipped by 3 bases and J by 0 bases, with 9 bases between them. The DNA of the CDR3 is TGCGCCAGCAGCTCAGGGTTTATGAACACTGAAGCTTTCTTT. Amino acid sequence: CASSSGFMNTEAFF.

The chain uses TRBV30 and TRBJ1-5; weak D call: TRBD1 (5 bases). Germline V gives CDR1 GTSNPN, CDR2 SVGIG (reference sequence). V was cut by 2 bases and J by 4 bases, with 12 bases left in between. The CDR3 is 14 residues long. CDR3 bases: TGTGCCTGGAGTCACGGGGGGGTGAATCAGCCCCAGCATTTT. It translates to CAWSHGGVNQPQHF.

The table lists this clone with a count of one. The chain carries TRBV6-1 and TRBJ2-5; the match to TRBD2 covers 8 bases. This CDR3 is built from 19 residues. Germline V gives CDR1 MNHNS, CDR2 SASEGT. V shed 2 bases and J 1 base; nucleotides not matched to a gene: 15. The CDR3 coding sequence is TGTGCCAGCAGTGAATACCCCTTCCGGACGAGCGGGGGCCAAGAGACCCAGTACTTC. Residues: CASSEYPFRTSGGQETQYF.

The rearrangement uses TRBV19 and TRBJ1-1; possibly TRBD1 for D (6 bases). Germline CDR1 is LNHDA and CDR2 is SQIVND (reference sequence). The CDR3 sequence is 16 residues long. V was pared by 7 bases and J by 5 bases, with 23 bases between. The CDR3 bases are TGTGCCAGTACCGCATGGGGGGGTTCAGGGGTAACTGAAGCTTTCTTT. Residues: CASTAWGGSGVTEAFF.

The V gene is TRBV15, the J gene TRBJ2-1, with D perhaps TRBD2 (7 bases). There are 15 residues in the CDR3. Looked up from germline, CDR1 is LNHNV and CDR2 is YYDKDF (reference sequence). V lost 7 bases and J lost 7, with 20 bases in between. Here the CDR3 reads CATKESDRTRNEQFF. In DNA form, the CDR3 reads TGTGCCACCAAAGAATCTGACAGGACTAGGAATGAGCAGTTCTTC.

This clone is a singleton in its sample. This chain's CDR3 is CASSPGTSGTYEQYF. The CDR3 DNA is TGTGCCAGCTCACCAGGAACTAGCGGGACCTACGAGCAGTACTTC. This chain uses TRBV18 with TRBJ2-7; TRBD2 aligns across 10 bases. Germline CDR1 reads KGHSH; CDR2 reads LQKENI. This CDR3 has 15 amino acids. Unmatched junction bases numbered 3, after V lost 2 bases and J lost 2 bases.

This CDR3 is CASTPPASTFNEQFF. As DNA, the CDR3 is TGTGCCAGCACCCCCCCAGCGTCGACCTTTAATGAGCAGTTCTTC. The chain joins TRBV6-5 to TRBJ2-1; no clear D gene. CDR1 and CDR2 from the germline V gene are MNHEY and SVGAGI. The CDR3 runs to 15 residues. V lost 7 bases and J 7 bases, leaving 20 bases between the germline ends.

CDR3 sequence: CASSQAQGNYGYTF. In DNA, the CDR3 is TGTGCCAGCAGCCAAGCTCAGGGGAACTATGGCTACACCTTC. This chain joins TRBV14 and TRBJ1-2, with a weak D call TRBD1 (6 bases). CDR1 and CDR2 (germline): SGHDN, FVKESK. The length of the CDR3 is 14 residues. Trimming removed 1 base from V and 2 bases from J, with 8 bases in between.

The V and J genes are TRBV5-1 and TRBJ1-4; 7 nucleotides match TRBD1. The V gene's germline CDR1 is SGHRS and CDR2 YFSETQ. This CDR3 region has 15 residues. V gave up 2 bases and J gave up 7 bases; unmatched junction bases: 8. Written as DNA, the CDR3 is TGCGCCAGCAGCTTCATGACAGGGCTCGGTGAAAAACTGTTTTTT. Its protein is CASSFMTGLGEKLFF.

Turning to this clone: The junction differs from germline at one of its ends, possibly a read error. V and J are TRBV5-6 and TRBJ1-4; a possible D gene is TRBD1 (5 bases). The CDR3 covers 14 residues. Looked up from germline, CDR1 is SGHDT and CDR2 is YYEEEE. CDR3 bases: TGTGCCAGCAGCCACCGGGACTCACCCTATCACGGAGGTTTT. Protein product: CASSHRDSPYHGGF.

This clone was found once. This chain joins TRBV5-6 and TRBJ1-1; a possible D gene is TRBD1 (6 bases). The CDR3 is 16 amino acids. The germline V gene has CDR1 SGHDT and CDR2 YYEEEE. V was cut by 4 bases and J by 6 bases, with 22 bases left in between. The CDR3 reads CASSLLGGGRGPEAFF. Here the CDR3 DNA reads TGTGCCAGCAGCCTATTAGGGGGGGGGCGCGGACCTGAAGCTTTCTTT. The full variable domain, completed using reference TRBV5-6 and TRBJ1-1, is DAGVTQSPTHLIKTRGQQVTLRCSPKSGHDTVSWYQQALGQGPQFIFQYYEEEERQRGNFPDRFSGHQFPNYSSELNVNALLLGDSALYLCASSLLGGGRGPEAFFGQGTRLTVV.

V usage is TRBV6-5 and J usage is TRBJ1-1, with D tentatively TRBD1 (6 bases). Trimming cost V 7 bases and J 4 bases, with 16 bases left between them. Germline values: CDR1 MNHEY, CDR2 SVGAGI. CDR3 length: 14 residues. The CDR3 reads CASKYKQGSTEAFF. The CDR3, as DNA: TGTGCCAGCAAATACAAACAGGGAAGCACTGAAGCTTTCTTT.

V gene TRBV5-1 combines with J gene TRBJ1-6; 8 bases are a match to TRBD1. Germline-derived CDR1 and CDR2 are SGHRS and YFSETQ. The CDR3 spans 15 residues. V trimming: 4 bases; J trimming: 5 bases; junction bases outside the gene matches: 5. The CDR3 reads CASSHGTGDNSPLHF. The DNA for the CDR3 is TGCGCCAGCAGCCACGGGACAGGAGATAATTCACCCCTCCACTTT.

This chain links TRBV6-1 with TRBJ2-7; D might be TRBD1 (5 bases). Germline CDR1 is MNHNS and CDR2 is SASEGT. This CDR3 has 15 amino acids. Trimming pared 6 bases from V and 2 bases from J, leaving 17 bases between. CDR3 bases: TGTGCCAGCAGGATCGACAGCATTGAGACCTACGAGCAGTACGTC. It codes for CASRIDSIETYEQYV.

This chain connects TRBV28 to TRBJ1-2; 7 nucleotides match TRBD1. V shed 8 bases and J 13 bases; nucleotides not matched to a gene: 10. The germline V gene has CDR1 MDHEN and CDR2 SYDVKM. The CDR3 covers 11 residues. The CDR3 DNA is TGTGCCAGCGCAAGACAGGGCGGTTTCACCTTC. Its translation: CASARQGGFTF.

CDR3 nucleotides: TGTGCCACCAGCAGAGGGGGGGACAGTGGCGAGCAGTACTTC. It codes for CATSRGGDSGEQYF. The chain is built from TRBV15 and TRBJ2-7, with D tentatively TRBD1 (7 bases). V was pared by 1 base and J by 6 bases, with 13 bases between. Germline-derived CDR1 and CDR2 are LNHNV and YYDKDF (reference sequence). This CDR3 has 14 amino acids.

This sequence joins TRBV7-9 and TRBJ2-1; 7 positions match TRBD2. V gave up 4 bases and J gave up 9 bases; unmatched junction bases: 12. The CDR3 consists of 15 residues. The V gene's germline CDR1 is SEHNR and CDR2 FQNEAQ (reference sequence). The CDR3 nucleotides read TGTGCCAGCAGCTCCACCTCGGAACTAGCGATTGAGCAGTTCTTC. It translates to CASSSTSELAIEQFF.

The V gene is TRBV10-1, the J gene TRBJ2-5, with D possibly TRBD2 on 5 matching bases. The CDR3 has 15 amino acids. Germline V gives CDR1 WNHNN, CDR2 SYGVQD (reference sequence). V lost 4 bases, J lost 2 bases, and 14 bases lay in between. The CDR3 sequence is CASSVGSLGQETQYF. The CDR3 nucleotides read TGCGCCAGCAGTGTGGGGAGCTTGGGGCAAGAGACCCAGTACTTC.

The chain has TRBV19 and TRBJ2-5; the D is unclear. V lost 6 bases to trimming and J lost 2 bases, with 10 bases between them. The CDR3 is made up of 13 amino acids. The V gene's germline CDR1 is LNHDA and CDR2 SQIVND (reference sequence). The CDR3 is CASSRYSQETQYF. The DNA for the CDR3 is TGTGCCAGTAGCAGGTACTCACAAGAGACCCAGTACTTC.

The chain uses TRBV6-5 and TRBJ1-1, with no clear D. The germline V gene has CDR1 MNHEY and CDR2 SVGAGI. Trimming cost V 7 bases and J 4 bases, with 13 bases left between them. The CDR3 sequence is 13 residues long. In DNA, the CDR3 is TGTGCCAGCAAGACAATGGGGAGCACTGAAGCTTTCTTT. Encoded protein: CASKTMGSTEAFF.

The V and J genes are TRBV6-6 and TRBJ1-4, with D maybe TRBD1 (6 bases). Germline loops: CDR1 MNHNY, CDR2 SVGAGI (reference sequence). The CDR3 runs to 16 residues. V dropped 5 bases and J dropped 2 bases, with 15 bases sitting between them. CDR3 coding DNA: TGTGCCAGCAGTGGAGGGGGGGTAGGGACTAATGAAAAACTGTTTTTT. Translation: CASSGGGVGTNEKLFF.

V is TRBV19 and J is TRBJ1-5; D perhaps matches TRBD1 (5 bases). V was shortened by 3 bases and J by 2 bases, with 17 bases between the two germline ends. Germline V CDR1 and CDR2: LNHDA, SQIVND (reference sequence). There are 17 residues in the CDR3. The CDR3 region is CASSIFFLQGRNQPQHF. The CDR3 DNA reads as TGTGCCAGTAGTATCTTCTTCTTGCAGGGTCGCAATCAGCCCCAGCATTTT.

CDR3 DNA: TGTGCCAGCAGTCGGGGACAGGTACTAAACTATGGCTACACCTTC. It yields the protein CASSRGQVLNYGYTF. The V and J genes are TRBV2 and TRBJ1-2; 8 bases line up with TRBD1. The CDR3 consists of 15 residues. The V and J ends lost 5 bases and 2 bases, in that order; junction bases with no gene match: 7. Per the germline V gene, CDR1 is SNHLY and CDR2 is FYNNEI.

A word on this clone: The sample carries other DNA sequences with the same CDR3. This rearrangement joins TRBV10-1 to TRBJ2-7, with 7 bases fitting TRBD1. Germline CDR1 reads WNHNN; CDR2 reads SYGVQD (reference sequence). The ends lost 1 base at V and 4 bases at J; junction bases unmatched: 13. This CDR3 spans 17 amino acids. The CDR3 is CASSEWLSGQTAYEQYV. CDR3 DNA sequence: TGCGCCAGCAGTGAGTGGCTATCGGGACAGACGGCATACGAGCAGTACGTC.

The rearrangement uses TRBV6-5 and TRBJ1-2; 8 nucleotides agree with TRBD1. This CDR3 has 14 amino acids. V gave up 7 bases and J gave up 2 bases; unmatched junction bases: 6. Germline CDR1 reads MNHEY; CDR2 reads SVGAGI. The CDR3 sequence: CASTPGQENYGYTF. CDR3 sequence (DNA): TGTGCCAGCACTCCGGGACAGGAGAACTATGGCTACACCTTC.